Below are 25 T cell receptor beta chains sequenced from a single sample in a study of blood T cell repertoires in COVID-19 (dated by TCRdb to 2020 to 2021). Receptor amplification or capture employed the immunoSEQ multiplex PCR assay. The clones in this table, taken by TCRdb from immuneACCESS, are in-frame only. Not every clone is retained; where verified, under half of the shortfall comes from an unresolved V gene, and the cause of the rest is unknown. A total of around 290,000 clones appear in this sample, around 88% of them only once. Around 14% of the sample is taken by the ten largest. Material for sequencing was peripheral blood. The source is a woman aged 70 to 79 with COVID-19, enrolled during active disease.

This chain joins TRBV30 and TRBJ2-7; 8 nucleotides agree with TRBD1. V trimming: 0 bases; J trimming: 5 bases; junction bases outside the gene matches: 6. The CDR3 has 14 amino acids. Looked up from germline, CDR1 is GTSNPN and CDR2 is SVGIG (reference sequence). CDR3 DNA: TGTGCCTGGAGTGTTTGGGACAGGTCGAACGAGCAGTACTTC. Translated: CAWSVWDRSNEQYF.

V usage is TRBV9 and J usage is TRBJ1-4; TRBD1 is a possible D gene (6 bases). Germline values: CDR1 SGDLS, CDR2 YYNGEE. CDR3 length: 15 residues. The germline V and J ends were trimmed by 0 bases and 7 bases, with 13 bases remaining between them. This chain's CDR3 is CASSVEVGAAEKLFF. For the CDR3, the DNA is TGTGCCAGCAGCGTAGAGGTGGGGGCCGCTGAAAAACTGTTTTTT. Complete variable domain (other parts from reference TRBV9 and TRBJ1-4): DSGVTQTPKHLITATGQRVTLRCSPRSGDLSVYWYQQSLDQGLQFLIQYYNGEERAKGNILERFSAQQFPDLHSELNLSSLELGDSALYFCASSVEVGAAEKLFFGSGTQLSVL.

CDR3 in amino acids: CASAITGTEGGYTF. CDR3 DNA: TGTGCCAGCGCTATAACCGGGACAGAGGGCGGCTACACCTTC. The gene calls are TRBV2 and TRBJ1-2; TRBD1 matches at 7 bases. The CDR3 is 14 amino acids. V trimming: 8 bases; J trimming: 8 bases; junction bases outside the gene matches: 14. CDR1 and CDR2 from the germline V gene are SNHLY and FYNNEI.

The chain employs TRBV4-1 and TRBJ2-7; D is unresolved. Per the germline V gene, CDR1 is MGHRA and CDR2 is YSYEKL. The CDR3 is 16 amino acids. V was trimmed by 1 base and J by 0 bases, leaving 13 bases between them. CDR3 in DNA: TGCGCCAGCAGCCAAGTGTCCCGTTCGAGCTCCTACGAGCAGTACTTC. Translating it yields CASSQVSRSSSYEQYF.

The chain employs TRBV24-1 and TRBJ2-3; 7 bases agree with TRBD1. Trimming at V came to 8 bases and at J to 2 bases, leaving 3 bases not matched to a gene. Germline V CDR1 and CDR2: KGHDR, SFDVKD. The CDR3 is 13 residues long. CDR3 in DNA: TGTGCCACCACCGGGACAGCCACAGATACGCAGTATTTT. Amino acid sequence: CATTGTATDTQYF.

The CDR3 sequence is CASSYGTYTDTQYF. The CDR3, as DNA: TGTGCCAGCAGTTACGGGACATACACAGATACGCAGTATTTT. The chain employs TRBV6-2 or TRBV6-3 and TRBJ2-3; D perhaps matches TRBD1 (6 bases). Germline CDR1 reads MNHEY; CDR2 reads SVGEGT. Trimming shortened V by 2 bases and J by 2 bases, and 8 bases separated the two germline ends. This CDR3 comprises 14 residues.

V is TRBV2 and J is TRBJ1-4; 8 bases agree with TRBD1. The junction had 13 bases not matched to a gene; V was cut back by 8 bases and J by 8 bases. The CDR3 is 15 amino acids. The germline gives CDR1 SNHLY, CDR2 FYNNEI. For the CDR3, the DNA is TGTGCCAGCCTATTTGGACAGGGTTTAGAGGAAAAACTGTTTTTT. As protein: CASLFGQGLEEKLFF.

The gene calls are TRBV30 and TRBJ1-2, with a weak D call TRBD1 (6 bases). The CDR3 sequence is 13 residues long. Trimming shortened V by 4 bases and J by 8 bases, and 17 bases separated the two germline ends. Germline CDR1 and CDR2: GTSNPN and SVGIG (reference sequence). The CDR3 region is CAWTTSQGRGYTF. CDR3 DNA sequence: TGTGCCTGGACTACATCACAGGGACGCGGCTACACCTTC.

CDR3 region: CASRGGTGGWNTEAFF. The CDR3 DNA is TGTGCCAGTCGCGGCGGGACAGGGGGCTGGAACACTGAAGCTTTCTTT. The chain has TRBV19 and TRBJ1-1; 12 positions agree with TRBD1. The germline V gene has CDR1 LNHDA and CDR2 SQIVND (reference sequence). Losses at the gene ends were 8 bases for V and 1 base for J; bases not matched to a gene: 8. The CDR3 consists of 16 residues.

This chain uses TRBV2 with TRBJ2-2, with 11 bases that match TRBD1. The CDR3 totals 15 residues. The V gene's germline CDR1 is SNHLY and CDR2 FYNNEI. V lost 8 bases and J lost 6; bases outside the gene matches: 8. The CDR3 region is CASATGTGGAGELFF. The CDR3 nucleotides read TGTGCCAGCGCCACTGGGACAGGGGGGGCCGGGGAGCTGTTTTTT. Variable domain in full (rest from reference TRBV2 and TRBJ2-2): EPEVTQTPSHQVTQMGQEVILRCVPISNHLYFYWYRQILGQKVEFLVSFYNNEISEKSEIFDDQFSVERPDGSNFTLKIRSTKLEDSAMYFCASATGTGGAGELFFGEGSRLTVL.

This clone was counted a single time. V and J are TRBV15 and TRBJ1-2; D ambiguous. The CDR3 has 12 residues. Trimming cost V 5 bases and J 9 bases, with 13 bases left between them. Germline V gives CDR1 LNHNV, CDR2 YYDKDF (reference sequence). The CDR3 bases are TGTGCCACCAGCGGGGTAGGAGGGAGCTACACCTTC. Translation gives CATSGVGGSYTF.

This clone was detected once. This chain connects TRBV3-1 (or the pseudogene TRBV3-2) to TRBJ1-2; 8 bases map to TRBD1. CDR1 LGHDT and CDR2 YNNKEL come from the germline V gene (reference sequence). The CDR3 spans 12 residues. The junction had 1 base not matched to a gene; V was cut back by 4 bases and J by 6 bases. The CDR3: CASSLDRDGYTF. DNA for the CDR3: TGTGCCAGCAGCCTGGACAGGGATGGCTACACCTTC.

The chain recombines TRBV12-3 or TRBV12-4 with TRBJ1-1, with 10 nucleotides matching TRBD1. The CDR3 runs to 13 residues. Germline trimming cut 6 bases from V and 8 bases from J; bases unmatched to any gene: 6. This CDR3 reads CASSPGTGAEAFF. The CDR3 nucleotides read TGTGCCAGCAGCCCCGGGACAGGGGCCGAAGCTTTCTTT.

The V gene is TRBV10-3, the J gene TRBJ2-4; D is perhaps TRBD1 (6 bases). Trimming stripped 4 bases from V and 1 base from J, with 11 bases between. In germline, CDR1 is ENHRY, CDR2 SYGVKD. The CDR3 extends over 15 amino acids. The CDR3 loop is CAISGAGDAKNIQYF. The DNA of the CDR3 is TGTGCCATCAGTGGGGCAGGGGATGCCAAAAACATTCAGTACTTC.

The genes are TRBV5-1 and TRBJ1-2, with no clear D. V dropped 0 bases and J dropped 8 bases, with 11 bases sitting between them. The CDR3 covers 13 residues. The germline CDR1 and CDR2 sequences are SGHRS and YFSETQ. CDR3 DNA sequence: TGCGCCAGCAGCTTGGATACGGTGGTCGGCTACACCTTC. It is translated as CASSLDTVVGYTF.

The chain couples TRBV5-4 to TRBJ1-1; 10 nucleotides agree with TRBD1. CDR3 length: 14 amino acids. Germline values: CDR1 SGHNT, CDR2 YYREEE (reference sequence). Trimming at V came to 2 bases and at J to 11 bases, leaving 9 bases not matched to a gene. CDR3 protein: CASSFQTGGGEAFF. For the CDR3, the DNA is TGTGCCAGCAGCTTTCAGACAGGGGGCGGGGAGGCTTTCTTT.

The chain recombines TRBV29-1 with TRBJ1-1, with D possibly TRBD1 on 6 matching bases. This CDR3 region has 12 residues. Germline V CDR1 and CDR2: SQVTM, ANQGSEA. V lost 6 bases to trimming and J lost 6 bases, with 14 bases between them. DNA for the CDR3: TGCAGCGTCTACAGGGTATCGGCTGAAGCTTTCTTT. This translates into CSVYRVSAEAFF.

This clone was seen only a few times. This rearrangement joins TRBV5-6 to TRBJ1-2; D gene ambiguous. Germline CDR1 is SGHDT and CDR2 is YYEEEE. The germline V and J ends were trimmed by 0 bases and 3 bases, with 9 bases remaining between them. This CDR3 has 14 residues. The chain's CDR3 is CASSLGSQDYGYTF. CDR3 nucleotides: TGTGCCAGCAGCTTGGGGTCCCAGGACTATGGCTACACCTTC.

This clone was recorded only once. V gene TRBV27 combines with J gene TRBJ2-7; 9 positions agree with TRBD1. Germline trimming cut 3 bases from V and 0 bases from J; bases unmatched to any gene: 3. Per germline, CDR1 MNHEY and CDR2 SMNVEV (reference sequence). The CDR3 runs to 15 residues. CDR3 coding DNA: TGTGCCAGCAGTTTCGACAGGGGGAGCTCCTACGAGCAGTACTTC. Amino acid sequence: CASSFDRGSSYEQYF.

The chain joins TRBV30 to TRBJ1-2, with D unclear. Trimming left V 2 bases short and J 4 bases short, with 5 bases between. CDR1 is GTSNPN, CDR2 SVGIG, per germline (reference sequence). CDR3 length: 11 residues. The CDR3 region is CAWSSFYGYTF. CDR3 nucleotides: TGTGCCTGGAGTTCTTTCTATGGCTACACCTTC.

This clone appeared once. This chain connects TRBV20-1 to TRBJ1-2, with no clear D. The CDR3 contains 12 residues. The V end lost 3 bases, the J end lost 3 bases, and 8 bases lay between the germline ends. Germline V gene data show CDR1 as DFQATT and CDR2 as SNEGSKA (reference sequence). The CDR3 protein is CSASVADYGYTF. CDR3 sequence (DNA): TGCAGTGCTAGTGTGGCAGACTATGGCTACACCTTC.

V gene TRBV29-1 combines with J gene TRBJ1-1; possible D gene TRBD1, 6 bases. This CDR3 region has 13 residues. Germline V gives CDR1 SQVTM, CDR2 ANQGSEA. V was pared by 6 bases and J by 1 base, with 12 bases between. The CDR3: CSVLQGQNTEAFF. Here the CDR3 DNA reads TGCAGCGTCCTACAGGGTCAGAACACTGAAGCTTTCTTT.

The J gene is TRBJ1-5, the V gene TRBV7-2; TRBD1 is a possible D gene (5 bases). V lost 1 base and J lost 3, with 10 bases in between. This CDR3 contains 15 residues. Germline V gene sequence: CDR1 SGHTA, CDR2 FQGNSA. CDR3 amino acids: CASSLGGDFNQPQHF. The CDR3 DNA reads TGTGCCAGCAGCTTAGGAGGGGACTTCAATCAGCCCCAGCATTTT. The full variable domain, in which reference TRBV7-2 and TRBJ1-5 provide the parts outside the CDR3, is GAGVSQSPSNKVTEKGKDVELRCDPISGHTALYWYRQSLGQGLEFLIYFQGNSAPDKSGLPSDRFSAERTGGSVSTLTIQRTQQEDSAVYLCASSLGGDFNQPQHFGDGTRLSIL.

The chain carries TRBV5-5 and TRBJ1-2; a possible D gene is TRBD1 (6 bases). Germline CDR1 SGHKS, CDR2 YYEKEE (reference sequence). The CDR3 is 15 amino acids. V shed 0 bases and J shed 5 bases, with 14 bases lying between them. CDR3 sequence reads: CASSLVSGTLYGYTF. CDR3 sequence (DNA): TGTGCCAGCAGCTTGGTGTCCGGGACACTTTATGGCTACACCTTC.

V gene TRBV9 combines with J gene TRBJ1-1, with 7 bases fitting TRBD1. Trimming cost V 3 bases and J 3 bases; bases outside gene matches: 8. Germline V gives CDR1 SGDLS, CDR2 YYNGEE. The CDR3 has 15 residues. The CDR3 is CASSASPRGYTEAFF. CDR3 DNA sequence: TGTGCCAGCAGCGCGAGCCCCAGGGGGTACACTGAAGCTTTCTTT. The full variable domain, with the rest looked up from reference TRBV9 and TRBJ1-1, is DSGVTQTPKHLITATGQRVTLRCSPRSGDLSVYWYQQSLDQGLQFLIQYYNGEERAKGNILERFSAQQFPDLHSELNLSSLELGDSALYFCASSASPRGYTEAFFGQGTRLTVV.